This entry lists 13 T cell receptor beta chains sequenced from one sample in a study of metastatic and nonmetastatic thyroid tumors. Thyroid surgery took place with no prior treatment in any patient. TCRdb re-called the PCR reads via MiXCR. The sample lists approximately 86,000 clones, 12% occurring once. Sequencing was carried out using tumor tissue. The receptors derive from a female donor with papillary thyroid cancer or a benign thyroid nodule (not recorded which). Some clones in this sample may be carry-over from other donors' samples.

This clone was seen a few times. Since a much larger clone is just one base distant, this may be a read error. The CDR3, as DNA: TGCGCCAGAAGCTTTGGAGCGCGGCCCGACACAGATACGCAGTATTTT. It codes for CARSFGARPDTDTQYF. This chain uses TRBV5-1 with TRBJ2-3; the D is unclear. The CDR3 loop spans 16 amino acids. The V gene's germline CDR1 is SGHRS and CDR2 YFSETQ.

This clone was seen ten or more times. The V gene is TRBV10-2, the J gene TRBJ2-7, with D tentatively TRBD1 or TRBD2 (5 bases each). The CDR3 loop spans 16 amino acids. Germline-derived CDR1 and CDR2 are WSHSY and SAAADI. The ends were cut back, 7 bases at V and 2 bases at J, with 21 bases in the middle. The CDR3 DNA follows: TGCGCCAGCAAAGAGCGAGCCGGGACCTCACCCTACGAGCAGTACTTC. Protein sequence: CASKERAGTSPYEQYF.

In its sample, this clone was seen many times. The chain combines TRBV5-6 with TRBJ1-1, with 7 nucleotides matching TRBD1. In germline, CDR1 is SGHDT, CDR2 YYEEEE. The CDR3 runs to 13 residues. After removal of 2 bases from V and 7 bases from J, the junction contained 5 bases not matched to a gene. The CDR3 region is CASSFVGQVEAFF. CDR3 DNA sequence: TGTGCCAGCAGCTTTGTTGGACAGGTTGAAGCTTTCTTT.

With regard to this clone: Just one base apart from a much larger clone, this may be a read error. The CDR3 loop reads CSASALAESTYTQYF. The CDR3 DNA is TGCAGTGCTAGTGCCCTAGCGGAAAGCACATATACACAGTATTTT. This chain joins TRBV20-1 and TRBJ2-3; the match to TRBD2 covers 7 bases. The CDR3 is 15 amino acids. CDR1 and CDR2 (germline): DFQATT, SNEGSKA (reference sequence).

Concerning this clone itself: A much bigger clone sits one base away, suggesting this may be a read error. This chain links TRBV9 with TRBJ2-7; TRBD2 aligns across 8 bases. Per germline, CDR1 SGDLS and CDR2 YYNGEE. The CDR3 is 14 residues long. V was pared by 3 bases and J by 0 bases, with 2 bases of the junction left unmatched. The CDR3 nucleotides read TGTGCCAGCAGCGATGGACTAGCCTCCTACGAGCAGTACTTC. This gives the protein CASSDGLASYEQYF.

Concerning this clone itself: A much more abundant neighbour one base away suggests this may be a read error. The rearrangement uses TRBV12-3 or TRBV12-4 and TRBJ2-3; tentative D call: TRBD2 (5 bases). Trimming left V 3 bases short and J 2 bases short, with 12 bases between. CDR3 length equals 15 residues. The chain's CDR3 is CASSLLSGFTDTQYF. The CDR3 DNA reads TGTGCCAGCAGTTTGCTATCGGGATTCACAGATACGCAGTATTTT.

This clone was counted ten times or more. This rearrangement joins TRBV6-1 to TRBJ2-3, with D perhaps matching TRBD2 (6 bases). V was pared by 6 bases and J by 3 bases, with 13 bases between. Germline V gives CDR1 MNHNS, CDR2 SASEGT. The CDR3 has 14 residues. This CDR3 reads CASSSYGTTDTQYF. CDR3 DNA sequence: TGTGCCAGCAGCTCGTATGGGACTACAGATACGCAGTATTTT.

For this clone: A read error may be the cause here, since a much bigger clone is one base away. It is likely a read error, because the conserved phenylalanine at the end of the CDR3 is missing. This sequence joins TRBV5-6 and TRBJ2-5; D may be TRBD1 or TRBD2 (6 bases each). Germline V gives CDR1 SGHDT, CDR2 YYEEEE. Trimming left V 3 bases short and J 3 bases short, with 9 bases between. This CDR3 is built from 13 residues. The CDR3 loop reads CASSYGGEETQYL. The CDR3 coding sequence is TGTGCCAGCAGCTACGGGGGCGAAGAGACCCAGTACCTC.

This clone was detected only a few times. The gene calls are TRBV4-1 and TRBJ1-1; D possibly corresponds to TRBD1 (6 bases). Trimming took off 0 bases at V and 3 bases at J, with 14 bases between the two ends. Germline values: CDR1 MGHRA, CDR2 YSYEKL. The length of the CDR3 is 16 residues. CDR3 sequence: CASSQDAGGMDTEAFF. CDR3 bases: TGCGCCAGCAGCCAAGATGCGGGGGGCATGGACACTGAAGCTTTCTTT.

The V gene is TRBV7-2, the J gene TRBJ2-7, with D uncertain. The germline V gene has CDR1 SGHTA and CDR2 FQGNSA. There are 13 residues in the CDR3. V dropped 1 base and J dropped 6 bases, with 10 bases sitting between them. The CDR3 sequence is CASSLGPKFEQYF. In nucleotides, the CDR3 is TGTGCCAGCAGCTTAGGACCCAAGTTCGAGCAGTACTTC.

Many counts were recorded for this clone. The chain has TRBV6-1 and TRBJ2-2; a possible D gene is TRBD1 (5 bases). This CDR3 has 14 residues. V was shortened by 5 bases and J by 5 bases, with 12 bases between the two germline ends. The V gene's germline CDR1 is MNHNS and CDR2 SASEGT. The CDR3 DNA reads as TGTGCCAGCAGTACAGGCGCAGGGACCGGGGAGCTGTTTTTT. Translation gives CASSTGAGTGELFF.

On this clone itself: A much larger clone lies a single base off, so this may be a read error. The chain is built from TRBV6-1 and TRBJ2-7; D call uncertain. V was clipped by 6 bases and J by 3 bases, with 12 bases between them. Germline lookup yields CDR1 MNHNS and CDR2 SASEGT. CDR3 length equals 13 residues. The CDR3 coding sequence is TGTGCCAGCAGGCCGGTTCTATGCTACGAGCAGTACTTC. Translated: CASRPVLCYEQYF.

This clone showed up many times. The chain joins TRBV7-6 to TRBJ2-7; possibly TRBD1 for D (5 bases). Per the germline V gene, CDR1 is SGHVS and CDR2 is FNYEAQ. The CDR3 covers 15 residues. The germline V and J ends were trimmed by 1 base and 2 bases, with 12 bases remaining between them. As DNA, the CDR3 is TGTGCCAGCAGCTTAGAAACAGGCGCAACCTACGAGCAGTACTTC. It specifies CASSLETGATYEQYF. The full variable domain, completed using reference TRBV7-6 and TRBJ2-7, is GAGVSQSPRYKVTKRGQDVALRCDPISGHVSLYWYRQALGQGPEFLTYFNYEAQQDKSGLPNDRFSAERPEGSISTLTIQRTEQRDSAMYRCASSLETGATYEQYFGPGTRLTVT.